This T cell receptor beta chain is drawn from a study of beta chain features in type 1 diabetes. The entirety of the isolated RNA underwent reverse transcription, so expressed TCRB transcripts were sequenced. The table came from immunoSEQ multiplex PCR; TCRdb's copy has only in-frame clones and leaves some out. The sample records around 400,000 clones, approximately 16% being singletons. The TCR was taken from a young woman in good health. Sequenced material: naive CD4+ T cells from blood.

The DNA of the CDR3 is TGCAGCGTTGCCCATGGACTAGCAGGCTCCTACAATGAGCAGTTCTTC. This encodes CSVAHGLAGSYNEQFF. The chain has TRBV29-1 and TRBJ2-1; 8 bases align to TRBD2. The germline V gene has CDR1 SQVTM and CDR2 ANQGSEA. J gave up 0 bases and V 4 bases, and 8 bases lay outside the gene matches. This CDR3 comprises 16 residues.